This TCR beta chain was captured in a study of blood T cell repertoires in COVID-19. Study in general: COVID-19 samples from acute and convalescent phases originated in the United States, Italy and Spain. The analysed material was cDNA or gDNA that came from T cells, B-cell-depleted T cells, or PBMCs.

The CDR3 consists of 13 residues. Germline V CDR1 and CDR2: SGHTA, FQGNSA. V gave up 4 bases and J gave up 7 bases, with 14 bases separating them. In the authors' methods: Reference gene primer amplification yielded estimated nucleated cell counts. Libraries were prepared by immunoSEQ multiplex PCR; TCRdb keeps only in-frame clonotypes and omits some of them. V and J calls and clone size follow that table, whereas D and trimming were derived from the DNA. The table lists over 100,000 clones, roughly 82% of them singletons. Sequences were obtained from peripheral blood. The receptor was derived from a man in his sixties with acute or convalescent COVID-19. J is TRBJ2-7 and V is TRBV7-2; D possibly corresponds to TRBD1 (6 bases). In nucleotides, the CDR3 is TGTGCCAGCAGCTGGCAGGGGCTACAGGAGCAGTACGTC. Translated, it gives CASSWQGLQEQYV.